The 32 T cell receptor beta chains reported below all come from one sample, sequenced in a study of cytomegalovirus exposure and HLA in healthy donors. The PCR was carried out with 60 Vbeta primers and 13 Jbeta primers. Sequencing was performed with immunoSEQ multiplex PCR; in TCRdb, only in-frame clones are kept and a portion is missing. The data hold some 160,000 clones, with 85% observed a single time. Sequences were obtained from PBMCs. Source of these receptors: a man aged 25 to 40 in good health and CMV-seropositive.

V and J are TRBV7-9 and TRBJ1-3, with D possibly being TRBD1 (5 bases). Per the germline V gene, CDR1 is SEHNR and CDR2 is FQNEAQ (reference sequence). Trimming pared 5 bases from V and 6 bases from J, leaving 20 bases between. This CDR3 has 16 residues. The CDR3 loop is CASSGVIQGGKNTIYF. CDR3 in DNA: TGTGCCAGCAGCGGAGTGATCCAGGGCGGAAAAAACACCATATATTTT.

As regards this clone: One end of the junction is discordant with germline, which a read error may explain. The chain recombines TRBV6-5 with TRBJ2-2, with TRBD1 matching 11 bases. This CDR3 spans 15 amino acids. Germline V gene data show CDR1 as MNHEY and CDR2 as SVGAGI. The CDR3 spells CAGSRTGGADGELFF. The CDR3 bases are TGTGCCGGCAGTCGGACAGGGGGCGCGGACGGGGAGCTGTTTTTT.

The V call is TRBV5-1, the J call TRBJ2-3, with TRBD2 matching 8 bases. From germline, CDR1 is SGHRS and CDR2 YFSETQ. This CDR3 has 17 amino acids. V gave up 0 bases and J gave up 1 base; unmatched junction bases: 7. The CDR3 sequence is CASSLGGAGVGTDTQYF. As DNA, the CDR3 is TGCGCCAGCAGCTTGGGGGGAGCGGGAGTCGGCACAGATACGCAGTATTTT. The entire variable domain, with the rest obtained from reference TRBV5-1 and TRBJ2-3, is as follows: KAGVTQTPRYLIKTRGQQVTLSCSPISGHRSVSWYQQTPGQGLQFLFEYFSETQRNKGNFPGRFSGRQFSNSRSEMNVSTLELGDSALYLCASSLGGAGVGTDTQYFGPGTRLTVL.

J is TRBJ2-1 and V is TRBV7-2, with a tentative D call TRBD2 (6 bases). From germline, CDR1 is SGHTA and CDR2 FQGNSA. Trimming left V 6 bases short and J 2 bases short, with 11 bases between. The CDR3 is 14 residues long. The DNA of the CDR3 is TGTGCCAGCAGGGATAGCGGTACCTACAATGAGCAGTTCTTC. Translating it yields CASRDSGTYNEQFF.

In its sample, this clone was seen a few times. The rearrangement uses TRBV28 and TRBJ2-7; 9 bases match TRBD2. Germline assignment: CDR1 MDHEN and CDR2 SYDVKM. CDR3 length equals 18 residues. V trimming: 6 bases; J trimming: 0 bases; junction bases outside the gene matches: 15. This chain's CDR3 is CASSPGVAGGPSSYEQYV. CDR3 nucleotide sequence: TGTGCCAGCAGCCCAGGTGTTGCGGGAGGGCCAAGCTCCTACGAGCAGTACGTC.

There are a few counts of this clone. V gene TRBV5-6 combines with J gene TRBJ1-3, with a weak D call TRBD1 (5 bases). The germline V gene has CDR1 SGHDT and CDR2 YYEEEE. The ends were cut back, 5 bases at V and 4 bases at J, with 13 bases in the middle. CDR3 length: 14 residues. In nucleotides, the CDR3 is TGTGCCAGCAGGGTTAGGGGTACAGGAAACACCATATATTTT. It yields the protein CASRVRGTGNTIYF.

This clone was found once. The chain is built from TRBV6-5 and TRBJ1-2; D gene ambiguous. The CDR3 spans 12 residues. Germline CDR1 reads MNHEY; CDR2 reads SVGAGI. Between the trimmed V and J ends, which lost 5 bases and 4 bases, there was a span of 8 bases. CDR3 protein: CASSARAYGYTF. The CDR3 DNA follows: TGTGCCAGCAGTGCCCGAGCCTATGGCTACACCTTC.

The gene calls are TRBV5-6 and TRBJ2-7; 7 bases match TRBD1. V trimming: 0 bases; J trimming: 4 bases; junction bases outside the gene matches: 10. The CDR3 has 16 amino acids. Germline CDR1 is SGHDT and CDR2 is YYEEEE. The CDR3 sequence is CASSLAPRGQPYEQYV. Here the CDR3 DNA reads TGTGCCAGCAGCTTGGCCCCGAGGGGGCAGCCATACGAGCAGTACGTC.

This chain uses TRBV14 with TRBJ2-7; 9 positions agree with TRBD1. The CDR3 is made up of 15 amino acids. The junction had 7 bases not matched to a gene; V was cut back by 4 bases and J by 3 bases. From germline, CDR1 is SGHDN and CDR2 FVKESK. The CDR3 protein is CASSPGTGTLYEQYF. DNA of the CDR3: TGTGCCAGCAGCCCCGGGACAGGGACCCTCTACGAGCAGTACTTC.

The chain has TRBV10-3 and TRBJ2-5, with D tentatively TRBD2 (5 bases). The V gene lost 5 bases and the J gene lost 5 bases, with 18 bases spanning the gap. The CDR3 runs to 15 residues. Germline CDR1 reads ENHRY; CDR2 reads SYGVKD. In DNA, the CDR3 is TGTGCCATCAGTCAAGCGGCTCCTCCGGGGGAGACCCAGTACTTC. The encoded protein is CAISQAAPPGETQYF.

This rearrangement joins TRBV6-5 to TRBJ2-3; D unclear. The CDR3 contains 13 residues. The V and J ends lost 6 bases and 3 bases respectively, with 10 bases between them. Germline V gives CDR1 MNHEY, CDR2 SVGAGI. DNA for the CDR3: TGTGCCAGCAGCCCGGCACAGACAGATACGCAGTATTTT. The encoded protein is CASSPAQTDTQYF.

The V call is TRBV19, the J call TRBJ1-2; 8 positions match TRBD1. The CDR3 is 16 amino acids. Germline V CDR1 and CDR2: LNHDA, SQIVND (reference sequence). Trimming removed 0 bases from V and 3 bases from J; junction bases left unmatched: 6. The CDR3 sequence: CASSIDPGGYYYGYTF. The CDR3 coding sequence is TGTGCCAGTAGTATAGATCCAGGGGGCTACTACTATGGCTACACCTTC.

This clone was seen only a few times. The chain joins TRBV5-1 to TRBJ1-1; tentatively, D is TRBD1 (6 bases). This CDR3 is built from 14 residues. From germline, CDR1 is SGHRS and CDR2 YFSETQ. Trimming shortened V by 1 base and J by 2 bases, and 9 bases separated the two germline ends. CDR3 sequence (DNA): TGCGCCAGCAGCTTGCAGGGGATAAACACTGAAGCTTTCTTT. Translating gives CASSLQGINTEAFF.

This clone was detected only once. The V and J genes are TRBV11-2 and TRBJ1-1; tentatively, D is TRBD1 (6 bases). CDR1 and CDR2 (germline): SGHAT, FQNNGV. The CDR3 length is 17 residues. Trimming left V 1 base short and J 1 base short, with 16 bases between. The CDR3 loop is CASSLGRGKSRNTEAFF. The CDR3 DNA reads as TGTGCCAGCAGCTTAGGCAGGGGCAAAAGCAGGAACACTGAAGCTTTCTTT.

The chain couples TRBV13 to TRBJ2-1; no definite D call. CDR1 is PRHDT, CDR2 FYEKMQ, per germline (reference sequence). Trimming took 1 base from V and 6 from J, leaving 7 bases between them. The CDR3 is 13 amino acids. The CDR3: CASSLESSNEQFF. In nucleotides, the CDR3 is TGTGCCAGCAGCTTAGAGTCTAGCAATGAGCAGTTCTTC.

Regarding this clone: A junction boundary mismatches the germline segment, possibly from a read error. The J gene is TRBJ1-3, the V gene TRBV7-9, with 8 bases matching TRBD1. The CDR3 contains 15 residues. CDR1 is SEHNR and CDR2 is FQNEAQ in the germline V gene (reference sequence). CDR3 amino acids: CSSSSMTGEGNTIYF. The CDR3 DNA sequence: TGTTCCAGCAGCTCCATGACAGGGGAAGGAAACACCATATATTTT.

The chain links TRBV5-1 to TRBJ1-2, with D perhaps matching TRBD1 (5 bases). Trimming removed 2 bases from V and 1 base from J, with 12 bases in between. The CDR3 loop spans 15 amino acids. Germline V gives CDR1 SGHRS, CDR2 YFSETQ. The CDR3 nucleotides read TGCGCCAGCAGCTTCGCGGGGACGGTTAACTATGGCTACACCTTC. This sequence encodes CASSFAGTVNYGYTF.

The genes are TRBV4-3 and TRBJ2-3; no definite D call. V shed 5 bases and J shed 2 bases, with 17 bases lying between them. The CDR3 extends over 16 amino acids. Germline assignment: CDR1 LGHNA and CDR2 YSLEER. CDR3 coding DNA: TGCGCCAGCAGCGCCTCGACAACGTCTGACACAGATACGCAGTATTTT. Amino acid sequence: CASSASTTSDTDTQYF.

The chain uses TRBV7-8 and TRBJ2-5, with TRBD1 matching over 7 bases. With V trimmed by 5 bases and J by 4 bases, 7 bases remained unmatched. Germline V gene lookup returns CDR1 SGHVS and CDR2 FQNEAQ. This CDR3 is built from 14 residues. Here the CDR3 reads CASSLWDSRETQYF. CDR3 DNA: TGTGCCAGCAGCCTATGGGACAGTAGAGAGACCCAGTACTTC.

The V gene is TRBV19, the J gene TRBJ2-7; the D is unclear. CDR3 length: 15 amino acids. Germline V CDR1 and CDR2: LNHDA, SQIVND (reference sequence). Trimming pared 1 base from V and 0 bases from J, leaving 10 bases between. The CDR3 loop is CASSIGDWSSYEQYV. CDR3 in DNA: TGTGCCAGTAGTATAGGAGACTGGAGCTCCTACGAGCAGTACGTC.

The CDR3 bases are TGTGCCAGCAGCTTTTCCGAGGCGGACTACGAGCAGTACTTC. Protein: CASSFSEADYEQYF. This chain uses TRBV7-9 with TRBJ2-7; the D is unclear. The CDR3 loop spans 14 amino acids. Germline V lookup: CDR1 SEHNR, CDR2 FQNEAQ (reference sequence). Trimming took 3 bases from V and 3 from J, leaving 12 bases between them.

In this sample, this clone turned up once. The chain has TRBV5-1 and TRBJ1-1, with D hard to call. Trimming took off 0 bases at V and 2 bases at J, with 14 bases between the two ends. The germline CDR1 and CDR2 sequences are SGHRS and YFSETQ. The CDR3 spans 16 residues. CDR3 in DNA: TGCGCCAGCAGCTTGGACAGTCAGTACCTTAACACTGAAGCTTTCTTT. This gives the protein CASSLDSQYLNTEAFF.

CDR3 loop: CASSPGSLNYGYTF. In DNA, the CDR3 is TGTGCCAGCTCCCCCGGGTCCCTAAACTATGGCTACACCTTC. This sequence joins TRBV18 and TRBJ1-2; D not resolved. The CDR3 has 14 residues. From germline, CDR1 is KGHSH and CDR2 LQKENI. V shed 6 bases and J shed 2 bases, with 13 bases lying between them. The variable domain in full, completed from reference TRBV18 and TRBJ1-2, reads NAGVMQNPRHLVRRRGQEARLRCSPMKGHSHVYWYRQLPEEGLKFMVYLQKENIIDESGMPKERFSAEFPKEGPSILRIQQVVRGDSAAYFCASSPGSLNYGYTFGSGTRLTVV.

The gene calls are TRBV19 and TRBJ1-1, with 8 bases lining up with TRBD1. V was clipped by 6 bases and J by 11 bases; unmatched bases: 14. CDR3 length: 14 amino acids. Germline V gene sequence: CDR1 LNHDA, CDR2 SQIVND (reference sequence). The CDR3 region is CASRAGTGDAEAFF. The CDR3 DNA reads as TGTGCCAGTAGGGCCGGGACAGGCGATGCGGAGGCTTTCTTT.

V usage is TRBV27 and J usage is TRBJ2-1; 8 bases fit TRBD2. This CDR3 region has 15 residues. V dropped 4 bases and J dropped 2; count of bases not matched to a gene: 4. Germline values: CDR1 MNHEY, CDR2 SMNVEV (reference sequence). CDR3 coding DNA: TGTGCCAGCAGTTCACTAGCGGAAGCCTACAATGAGCAGTTCTTC. Translated: CASSSLAEAYNEQFF.

V and J are TRBV18 and TRBJ2-1; 10 positions match TRBD2. This CDR3 has 17 residues. J gave up 2 bases and V 3 bases, and 7 bases lay outside the gene matches. The germline gives CDR1 KGHSH, CDR2 LQKENI. The CDR3: CASSPKLTSGPYNEQFF. As DNA, the CDR3 is TGTGCCAGCTCACCGAAACTGACTAGCGGGCCCTACAATGAGCAGTTCTTC. Based on the CDR3 plus reference TRBV18 and TRBJ2-1, the full variable domain is NAGVMQNPRHLVRRRGQEARLRCSPMKGHSHVYWYRQLPEEGLKFMVYLQKENIIDESGMPKERFSAEFPKEGPSILRIQQVVRGDSAAYFCASSPKLTSGPYNEQFFGPGTRLTVL.

This clone showed up just once. The chain uses TRBV27 and TRBJ2-7; 13 bases line up with TRBD2. CDR1 is MNHEY and CDR2 is SMNVEV in the germline V gene (reference sequence). The CDR3 has 16 amino acids. The trim removed 4 bases at V and 2 bases at J, leaving 5 bases unmatched. The CDR3: CASSSSTSGRTYEQYV. DNA for the CDR3: TGTGCCAGCAGTTCCTCGACTAGCGGGAGGACCTACGAGCAGTACGTC.

The chain has TRBV7-9 and TRBJ2-1; 9 bases agree with TRBD1. Germline V CDR1 and CDR2: SEHNR, FQNEAQ (reference sequence). This CDR3 is built from 13 residues. V was clipped by 5 bases and J by 7 bases; unmatched bases: 3. The CDR3 bases are TGTGCCAGCAGCCGACAGGGGGGGAATGAGCAGTTCTTC. It yields the protein CASSRQGGNEQFF.

V usage is TRBV5-1 and J usage is TRBJ1-1, with D uncertain. The V end lost 5 bases, the J end lost 1 base, and 12 bases lay between the germline ends. Per the germline V gene, CDR1 is SGHRS and CDR2 is YFSETQ. CDR3 length: 14 residues. This CDR3 reads CASSPGSENTEAFF. CDR3 DNA sequence: TGCGCCAGCAGTCCGGGGTCGGAGAACACTGAAGCTTTCTTT.

This rearrangement joins TRBV7-2 to TRBJ1-2; D uncertain. The length of the CDR3 is 14 residues. CDR1 SGHTA and CDR2 FQGNSA come from the germline V gene. V lost 1 base, J lost 4 bases, and 10 bases lay in between. CDR3 in amino acids: CASSLDPRVYGYTF. DNA for the CDR3: TGTGCCAGCAGCTTAGATCCCCGGGTCTATGGCTACACCTTC.

Concerning this clone itself: The junction departs from the called germline gene at one end, perhaps through a read error. This chain links TRBV7-9 with TRBJ2-5, with TRBD2 identical over 7 bases. Per germline, CDR1 SEHNR and CDR2 FQNEAQ (reference sequence). CDR3 length: 15 amino acids. The CDR3 DNA follows: TGTTCCAGCAGCTTCGGGGACTTCGGGGGGGAGACCCAGTACTTC. This encodes CSSSFGDFGGETQYF.

Only one count was recorded for this clone. The chain uses TRBV4-2 and TRBJ2-5; TRBD2 aligns across 11 bases. The CDR3 length is 15 residues. Germline lookup yields CDR1 LGHNA and CDR2 YNFKEQ. Trimming took 1 base from V and 7 from J; bases not matched to a gene: 5. CDR3 region: CASSQVTSGESTQYF. DNA of the CDR3: TGTGCCAGCAGCCAAGTGACTAGCGGGGAGTCGACCCAGTACTTC.